The 32 T cell receptor beta chains presented below share a single source sample, sequenced in a study of post-analysis software for immune sequencing data. Unique molecular identifiers were built into the TCR beta cDNA libraries. TCRdb reanalysed the PCR reads using MiXCR and keeps one entry per CDR3 protein. The sample shows almost 700,000 distinct CDR3 sequences, roughly three fifths of them seen only once. Points from the study as a whole: Five TRBV segments appeared more often in patients than in controls, and TRBV5-6, TRBV5-1 and TRBV20-1 were among these.

The antigens for these receptors are not known. The sequenced sample consisted of blood. These receptors came from a girl aged 2 to 9 with multiple sclerosis.

This sequence joins TRBV19 and TRBJ2-1, with 11 bases matching TRBD2. The length of the CDR3 is 15 residues. V shed 5 bases and J 5 bases; nucleotides not matched to a gene: 5. Germline V gives CDR1 LNHDA, CDR2 SQIVND (reference sequence). The CDR3: CASSPSGRPNNEQFF. CDR3 bases: TGTGCCAGTAGTCCTAGCGGGAGGCCTAACAATGAGCAGTTCTTC.

This sequence joins TRBV20-1 and TRBJ2-1; D is undetermined. TRBJ2-7 matches the DNA end more closely, so the J call is doubtful. Per germline, CDR1 DFQATT and CDR2 SNEGSKA (reference sequence). The CDR3 totals 16 residues. This chain's CDR3 is CSARDRWQEQYNEQYF. In nucleotides, the CDR3 is TGCAGTGCTAGAGATAGATGGCAGGAACAATACAATGAGCAGTACTTC.

This clonotype was observed a few times. CDR3: CASSPRTSDTDTQYF. The CDR3 bases are TGTGCCAGCAGCCCACGGACTAGCGACACAGATACGCAGTATTTT. The chain links TRBV7-3 to TRBJ2-3; 9 bases map to TRBD2. J lost 2 bases, V lost 5 bases, and 5 bases had no gene match. The CDR3 spans 15 residues. Per the germline V gene, CDR1 is SGHTA and CDR2 is FQGTGA.

The chain uses TRBV12-3 or TRBV12-4 and TRBJ2-4; D could derive from TRBD1 or TRBD2 (5 bases each). The assigned J gene may be wrong: the sequence end matches TRBJ2-7 better. The CDR3 is made up of 14 amino acids. CDR3 residues: CASSMIGGSDEQYF. The CDR3 DNA reads TGTGCCAGCAGTATGATTGGGGGATCCGACGAGCAGTACTTC.

This chain links TRBV18 with TRBJ1-2; 7 nucleotides agree with TRBD1. This CDR3 is built from 13 residues. The V gene end was trimmed by 6 bases and the J gene end by 8 bases; junction bases not matched to a gene: 9. The germline V gene encodes CDR1 KGHSH and CDR2 LQKENI. The CDR3 sequence: CASSLGQANGYTF. CDR3 nucleotides: TGTGCCAGCTCGCTTGGACAGGCGAACGGCTACACCTTC.

The genes are TRBV7-6 and TRBJ2-1; 7 bases line up with TRBD2. V lost 2 bases, J lost 9 bases, and 10 bases stayed unmatched. The CDR3 loop spans 15 amino acids. The germline CDR1 and CDR2 sequences are SGHVS and FNYEAQ. Here the CDR3 reads CASSLTLARGSEQFF. Here the CDR3 DNA reads TGTGCCAGCAGCTTAACACTAGCGAGAGGTAGTGAGCAGTTCTTC.

Concerning this clonotype: One base away lies a much larger clone, so this may be a sequencing read error. V and J are TRBV12-3 or TRBV12-4 and TRBJ1-2, with a tentative D call TRBD1 (6 bases). The CDR3 is 15 amino acids. V was pared by 6 bases and J by 6 bases, with 20 bases between. This CDR3 is CASSLWGAALHGYTF. The CDR3 bases are TGTGCCAGCAGCCTATGGGGGGCCGCTCTCCATGGCTACACCTTC.

The rearrangement joins TRBV20-1 to TRBJ1-3; the match to TRBD1 covers 11 bases. The J segment lost 0 bases and the V segment lost 1 base, leaving 11 bases of the junction unmatched. Germline values: CDR1 DFQATT, CDR2 SNEGSKA (reference sequence). The CDR3 length is 19 residues. CDR3 nucleotide sequence: TGCAGTGCTAGAGGGGCCGGGACAGGGGGTCCAAGCTCTGGAAACACCATATATTTT. Its protein product is CSARGAGTGGPSSGNTIYF.

There are a few counts of this clonotype. The rearrangement links TRBV7-2 to TRBJ2-1; 9 nucleotides align to TRBD2. Losses at the gene ends were 5 bases for V and 7 bases for J; bases not matched to a gene: 12. The length of the CDR3 is 16 residues. Per germline, CDR1 SGHTA and CDR2 FQGNSA. The DNA of the CDR3 is TGTGCCAGCAGCGGTCCGGGGCTAGCGGGGATGAATGAGCAGTTCTTC. Its translation: CASSGPGLAGMNEQFF.

This rearrangement joins TRBV10-1 to TRBJ2-1, with TRBD2 as a possible D gene (6 bases). V lost 2 bases and J 5 bases, leaving 13 bases between the germline ends. The CDR3 length is 15 residues. CDR1 and CDR2 from the germline V gene are WNHNN and SYGVQD (reference sequence). The chain's CDR3 is CASSEARPGDNEQFF. Here the CDR3 DNA reads TGCGCCAGCAGTGAGGCCCGGCCGGGAGACAATGAGCAGTTCTTC.

The J gene is TRBJ1-1, the V gene TRBV7-9; TRBD1 agrees at 7 bases. Trimming cost V 0 bases and J 1 base; bases outside gene matches: 5. The CDR3 has 16 amino acids. Germline lookup yields CDR1 SEHNR and CDR2 FQNEAQ (reference sequence). The CDR3, as DNA: TGTGCCAGCAGCTTAGCGAGGGGGCTCGGGAACACTGAAGCTTTCTTT. This translates into CASSLARGLGNTEAFF.

This chain connects TRBV9 to TRBJ2-5; maybe TRBD1 (7 bases). CDR3 length equals 19 residues. The germline V gene has CDR1 SGDLS and CDR2 YYNGEE. The V and J ends lost 4 bases and 5 bases respectively, with 30 bases between them. CDR3 nucleotides: TGTGCCAGCAGCCCCCAGCCGGGGGACAGACATCGTGATGTGGAGACCCAGTACTTC. Its protein product is CASSPQPGDRHRDVETQYF.

This clonotype has a handful of counts. This chain connects TRBV3-1 to TRBJ1-6, with unresolved D. The CDR3 contains 13 residues. Trimming took off 1 base at V and 9 bases at J, with 7 bases between the two ends. Germline lookup yields CDR1 LGHDT and CDR2 YNNKEL (reference sequence). The CDR3 DNA follows: TGTGCCAGCAGCCAAGCAAGCGGTTCACCCCTCCACTTT. Translated, it gives CASSQASGSPLHF. Complete variable domain (other parts from reference TRBV3-1 and TRBJ1-6): DTAVSQTPKYLVTQMGNDKSIKCEQNLGHDTMYWYKQDSKKFLKIMFSYNNKELIINETVPNRFSPKSPDKAHLNLHINSLELGDSAVYFCASSQASGSPLHFGNGTRLTVT.

The gene calls are TRBV20-1 and TRBJ2-5, with D perhaps TRBD2 (5 bases). V shed 1 base and J shed 5 bases, with 14 bases lying between them. This CDR3 is built from 14 residues. Germline CDR1 and CDR2: DFQATT and SNEGSKA (reference sequence). As DNA, the CDR3 is TGCAGTGCTAGAGGGACTGCCCCCCAGGAGACCCAGTACTTC. Translating gives CSARGTAPQETQYF.

In DNA, the CDR3 is TGTGCCAGCAGCCCGGCCCCCGGCAGTTCTGAGCAGTTCTTC. Its protein is CASSPAPGSSEQFF. The chain is built from TRBV3-1 and TRBJ2-1; D is uncertain. There are 14 residues in the CDR3. Trimming stripped 4 bases from V and 9 bases from J, with 16 bases between. Germline CDR1 LGHDT, CDR2 YNNKEL (reference sequence).

The rearrangement joins TRBV15 to TRBJ1-1, with D unclear. The CDR3 length is 15 residues. Trimming left V 3 bases short and J 5 bases short, with 16 bases between. The V gene's germline CDR1 is LNHNV and CDR2 YYDKDF (reference sequence). The CDR3 reads CATSSTEPKGTEAFF. CDR3 nucleotide sequence: TGTGCCACCAGCAGTACGGAGCCTAAGGGTACTGAAGCTTTCTTT.

CDR3: CASSFALGDRASTDTQYF. DNA for the CDR3: TGTGCCAGCAGCTTTGCGCTGGGGGACAGGGCGAGCACAGATACGCAGTATTTT. The chain couples TRBV7-9 to TRBJ2-3; TRBD1 agrees at 9 bases. V lost 3 bases to trimming and J lost 0 bases; unmatched junction nucleotides: 10. This CDR3 is built from 18 residues. Germline CDR1 SEHNR, CDR2 FQNEAQ (reference sequence).

This clonotype was observed a few times. The genes are TRBV20-1 and TRBJ2-5, with D possibly TRBD1 on 6 matching bases. V was clipped by 0 bases and J by 3 bases, with 11 bases between them. The CDR3 runs to 14 residues. Germline assignment: CDR1 DFQATT and CDR2 SNEGSKA (reference sequence). Written as DNA, the CDR3 is TGCAGTGCTAGAGACGGGACAAGTAAAGAGACCCAGTACTTC. Protein sequence: CSARDGTSKETQYF.

The chain joins TRBV4-2 to TRBJ1-2, with TRBD1 identical over 10 bases. CDR1 LGHNA and CDR2 YNFKEQ come from the germline V gene. Trimming removed 4 bases from V and 4 bases from J; junction bases left unmatched: 9. The CDR3 covers 16 residues. The CDR3 spells CASSRAGTGDAYGYTF. Written as DNA, the CDR3 is TGTGCCAGCAGCCGCGCCGGGACAGGGGACGCCTATGGCTACACCTTC.

The chain uses TRBV6-4 and TRBJ2-1, with 10 positions matching TRBD2. The V and J ends lost 4 bases and 10 bases, in that order; junction bases with no gene match: 7. This CDR3 has 14 amino acids. CDR1 MRHNA and CDR2 SNTAGT come from the germline V gene. The CDR3 DNA sequence: TGTGCCAGCAGTGCTAGCGGGGGCTTTGGGGAGCAGTTCTTC. It is translated as CASSASGGFGEQFF.

The chain uses TRBV7-9 and TRBJ2-1; 9 positions match TRBD1. This CDR3 is built from 15 residues. The ends lost 3 bases at V and 5 bases at J; junction bases unmatched: 5. Germline-derived CDR1 and CDR2 are SEHNR and FQNEAQ (reference sequence). In nucleotides, the CDR3 is TGTGCCAGCAGCTTCCGGGACAGGGCCCACAATGAGCAGTTCTTC. Amino acids: CASSFRDRAHNEQFF.

V usage is TRBV9 and J usage is TRBJ2-5; D not certain. CDR1 is SGDLS and CDR2 is YYNGEE in the germline V gene. The CDR3 sequence is 13 residues long. With 3 bases removed from V and 5 bases from J, the gap between germline ends came to 11 bases. DNA for the CDR3: TGTGCCAGCAGCGCCACCACCCCGGAGACCCAGTACTTC. Residues: CASSATTPETQYF.

This chain connects TRBV29-1 to TRBJ2-1, with 9 bases fitting TRBD2. This CDR3 spans 11 amino acids. With 7 bases clipped from V and 14 bases from J, the junction kept 9 bases outside the gene matches. Per germline, CDR1 SQVTM and CDR2 ANQGSEA. CDR3 loop: CSGAGTSKEFF. CDR3 nucleotides: TGCAGCGGAGCCGGGACTAGCAAAGAGTTCTTC.

The V and J genes are TRBV5-6 and TRBJ1-1; TRBD1 might be the D (5 bases). CDR3 length equals 18 residues. The V end lost 10 bases, the J end lost 0 bases, and 28 bases lay between the germline ends. The germline V gene encodes CDR1 SGHDT and CDR2 YYEEEE. The CDR3 nucleotides read TGTGCCTGGACTTCACCCCGCAGGGACCTAACTATGAACACTGAAGCTTTCTTT. Amino acids: CAWTSPRRDLTMNTEAFF.

In its sample, this clonotype was seen a few times. The V call is TRBV5-1, the J call TRBJ2-1, with 9 bases that match TRBD1. Per germline, CDR1 SGHRS and CDR2 YFSETQ. This CDR3 is 16 amino acids long. The V segment lost 0 bases and the J segment 7 bases; nucleotides outside the gene matches: 8. The CDR3 loop is CASSLAVGTGSNEQFF. The CDR3 coding sequence is TGCGCCAGCAGCTTGGCCGTTGGGACAGGGTCGAATGAGCAGTTCTTC. The variable domain in full, completed from reference TRBV5-1 and TRBJ2-1, reads KAGVTQTPRYLIKTRGQQVTLSCSPISGHRSVSWYQQTPGQGLQFLFEYFSETQRNKGNFPGRFSGRQFSNSRSEMNVSTLELGDSALYLCASSLAVGTGSNEQFFGPGTRLTVL.

The chain links TRBV10-3 to TRBJ2-1, with 9 bases fitting TRBD2. With 6 bases clipped from V and 9 bases from J, the junction kept 9 bases outside the gene matches. The CDR3 runs 14 residues. Germline V gene lookup returns CDR1 ENHRY and CDR2 SYGVKD. The CDR3 here is CAISPKLAGAEQFF. CDR3 nucleotide sequence: TGTGCCATCAGCCCTAAATTAGCGGGAGCTGAGCAGTTCTTC.

The genes are TRBV7-6 and TRBJ2-3; D may correspond to TRBD1 or TRBD2 (6 bases each). This CDR3 comprises 15 residues. Trimming stripped 3 bases from V and 4 bases from J, with 14 bases between. Germline loops: CDR1 SGHVS, CDR2 FNYEAQ. Written as DNA, the CDR3 is TGTGCCAGCAGCTTTACTAGGGGGGCGGCAGATACGCAGTATTTT. This encodes CASSFTRGAADTQYF. Full variable domain (remainder filled in from reference TRBV7-6 and TRBJ2-3): GAGVSQSPRYKVTKRGQDVALRCDPISGHVSLYWYRQALGQGPEFLTYFNYEAQQDKSGLPNDRFSAERPEGSISTLTIQRTEQRDSAMYRCASSFTRGAADTQYFGPGTRLTVL.

The rearrangement joins TRBV29-1 to TRBJ2-7, with 14 bases identical to TRBD2. The CDR3 sequence is 13 residues long. Germline V lookup: CDR1 SQVTM, CDR2 ANQGSEA. The J segment lost 5 bases and the V segment lost 6 bases, leaving 3 bases of the junction unmatched. CDR3 nucleotide sequence: TGCAGCGTGAGGACTAGCGGGAGGAACGAGCAGTACTTC. Translated: CSVRTSGRNEQYF.

This clonotype showed up just a few times. The chain uses TRBV29-1 and TRBJ1-2; possible D gene TRBD1, 6 bases. V shed 3 bases and J shed 4 bases, with 15 bases lying between them. The germline V gene encodes CDR1 SQVTM and CDR2 ANQGSEA. The CDR3 consists of 14 residues. The CDR3 bases are TGCAGCGTTGACGTAGGTGGCAGGGGCTATGGCTACACCTTC. The encoded protein is CSVDVGGRGYGYTF.

The V call is TRBV29-1, the J call TRBJ2-1; D is perhaps TRBD2 (6 bases). Trimming took off 4 bases at V and 0 bases at J, with 10 bases between the two ends. This CDR3 has 14 amino acids. From germline, CDR1 is SQVTM and CDR2 ANQGSEA. CDR3 region: CSVGRTNSYNEQFF. Written as DNA, the CDR3 is TGCAGCGTTGGGCGGACTAACTCCTACAATGAGCAGTTCTTC.

This chain uses TRBV20-1 with TRBJ2-7; the D gene is possibly TRBD2 (5 bases). TRBJ2-5 explains the end of the DNA better; the J call may be wrong. CDR1 and CDR2 from the germline V gene are DFQATT and SNEGSKA (reference sequence). CDR3 length equals 15 residues. The CDR3 loop is CSARRASSNWETQYF. DNA of the CDR3: TGCAGTGCTAGACGCGCTAGCTCGAACTGGGAGACCCAGTACTTC.

To note about this clonotype: Since the CDR3 does not end with the conserved phenylalanine or tryptophan, this likely comes from a read error. V and J are TRBV29-1 and TRBJ2-3; 7 nucleotides line up with TRBD1. The CDR3 runs 14 residues. V lost 3 bases and J lost 2; bases outside the gene matches: 5. CDR1 is SQVTM and CDR2 is ANQGSEA in the germline V gene. The CDR3, as DNA: TGCAGCGTTGATAGGGGGCTCGCCACAGATACGCAGTATTTG. Translating gives CSVDRGLATDTQYL.